This T cell receptor beta chain came from a study of cytomegalovirus exposure and HLA in healthy donors. PCR was performed using 60 Vbeta and 13 Jbeta primers. Generated by immunoSEQ multiplex PCR, the TCRdb table keeps only in-frame clones and is missing some. The sample has approximately 73,000 clones, less than 75% seen once; the top ten hold around 6%. Whole-study findings and limits: In vitro checks showed that a few CMV-associated chains really do target CMV antigens. The study found most TCR sequences rare, yet found some public TCRs in many donors. The listing of 150 to 200 TCR beta chains classed them as cytomegalovirus-associated.

Germline assignment: CDR1 SGHVS and CDR2 FNYEAQ. V dropped 6 bases and J dropped 7; count of bases not matched to a gene: 8. The CDR3 spans 15 residues. A note on this clone: As yet, its antigen is unknown.

This chain connects TRBV7-6 to TRBJ2-3; 12 bases are shared with TRBD2. Sequencing was performed on PBMCs. The source of this sequence is a man aged 25-45 years in good health and CMV-seropositive. Here the CDR3 reads CASSRTSGVPNTQYF. The CDR3 DNA follows: TGTGCCAGCAGTAGGACTAGCGGGGTTCCTAATACGCAGTATTTT.